The rows below give T cell receptor beta chains drawn from one sample of a study of T cells in Graves' hyperthyroidism and ophthalmopathy. TCRdb recomputed calls from the multiplex PCR reads with MiXCR, one row per CDR3 protein. The sample shows about 640,000 distinct CDR3 sequences, less than 25% of them seen only once. Specimen: blood. The receptor source for this set is a man younger than 40 with Graves' ophthalmopathy. Both conserved end residues are part of each CDR3. The order of the fields is J gene, D gene, V gene, clone size, CDR3 protein, CDR3 DNA. A D gene is named only where the DNA matches it firmly. A row's size may be missing; if present it is once, few, many or a size class.

TRBJ1-1 | TRBD1 | TRBV30 | NA | CASDYRGRGGEAFF | TGTGCCTCGGACTACAGGGGGCGAGGGGGTGAAGCTTTCTTT
TRBJ2-1 | TRBD2 | TRBV6-2/TRBV6-3 | few | CASREWEGLSHEQFF | TGTGCCAGCAGGGAGTGGGAGGGCCTTAGCCATGAGCAGTTCTTC
TRBJ2-2 | NA | TRBV20-1 | few | CSARAAGNTGELFF | TGCAGTGCTAGAGCGGCAGGGAACACCGGGGAGCTGTTTTTT
TRBJ2-7 | TRBD2 | TRBV15 | NA | CATSPDPGGGEQYF | TGTGCCACCAGCCCTGACCCGGGGGGAGGCGAGCAGTACTTC
TRBJ2-1 | NA | TRBV18 | few | CASSPPGEQFF | TGTGCCAGCTCACCACCCGGGGAGCAGTTCTTC
TRBJ2-3 | TRBD1 | TRBV7-9 | NA | CASSFRDRSSDTQYF | TGTGCCAGCAGCTTCCGGGACAGGTCTTCAGATACGCAGTATTTT
TRBJ2-3 | NA | TRBV13 | NA | CASRQSIYTDTQYF | TGTGCCAGCAGACAGAGCATATACACAGATACGCAGTATTTT
TRBJ2-7 | NA | TRBV6-2/TRBV6-3 | few | CASSYGRSSEQYF | TGTGCCAGCAGTTACGGGAGATCCTCCGAGCAGTACTTC
TRBJ2-7 | NA | TRBV2 | few | CASTYLREGYEQYF | TGTGCCAGCACCTACTTGCGCGAAGGCTACGAGCAGTACTTC
TRBJ1-5 | TRBD1 | TRBV19 | NA | CASSMPQTGRNQPQHF | TGTGCCAGTAGTATGCCTCAGACAGGGCGAAATCAGCCCCAGCATTTT
TRBJ2-1 | NA | TRBV12-5 | few | CVSSIPGRDNEQFF | TGTGTTTCGAGCATCCCTGGGCGGGACAATGAGCAGTTCTTC
TRBJ1-2 | NA | TRBV19 | NA | CASSMRHREGGYTF | TGTGCCAGTAGTATGCGACACAGGGAGGGTGGCTACACCTTC
TRBJ2-1 | TRBD2 | TRBV30 | few | CAWSGLAGINEQFF | TGTGCCTGGAGTGGACTAGCGGGAATCAATGAGCAGTTCTTC
TRBJ1-2 | TRBD1 | TRBV5-6 | few | CASSSLDRSNYGYTF | TGTGCCAGCAGCTCTTTGGACAGGAGTAACTATGGCTACACCTTC
TRBJ2-7 | NA | TRBV28 | few | CASSEGLTYEQYF | TGTGCCAGCAGCGAGGGGTTGACCTACGAGCAGTACTTC
TRBJ1-2 | NA | TRBV6-5 | few | CASSYSADKSNYGYTF | TGTGCCAGCAGTTACTCGGCAGACAAAAGTAACTATGGCTACACCTTC
TRBJ2-7 | NA | TRBV20-1 | many | CSARGPVSSYEQYF | TGCAGTGCTAGAGGGCCGGTGAGCTCCTACGAGCAGTACTTC
TRBJ2-5 | NA | TRBV12-3/TRBV12-4 | many | CASSLDQYGTQYF | TGTGCCAGCAGTTTAGATCAGTATGGGACCCAGTACTTC
TRBJ2-3 | TRBD2 | TRBV29-1 | few | CSVDRGGPTDTQYF | TGCAGCGTTGATCGGGGAGGGCCAACAGATACGCAGTATTTT
TRBJ2-7 | TRBD1 | TRBV20-1 | NA | CSAGGQVFPDEQYF | TGCAGTGCGGGGGGACAGGTCTTCCCCGACGAGCAGTACTTC